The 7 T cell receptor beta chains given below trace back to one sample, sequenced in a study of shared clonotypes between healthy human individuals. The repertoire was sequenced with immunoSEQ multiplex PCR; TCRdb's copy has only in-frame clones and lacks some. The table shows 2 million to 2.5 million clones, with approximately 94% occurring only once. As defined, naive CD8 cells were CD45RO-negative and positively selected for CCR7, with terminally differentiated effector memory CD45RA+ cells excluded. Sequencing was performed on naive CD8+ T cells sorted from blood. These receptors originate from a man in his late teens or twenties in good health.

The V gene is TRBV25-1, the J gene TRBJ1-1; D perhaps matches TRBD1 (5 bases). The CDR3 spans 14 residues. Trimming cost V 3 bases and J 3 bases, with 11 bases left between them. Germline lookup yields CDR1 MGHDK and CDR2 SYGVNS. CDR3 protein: CASSDPGTDTEAFF. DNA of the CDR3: TGTGCCAGCAGTGATCCCGGGACTGACACTGAAGCTTTCTTT.

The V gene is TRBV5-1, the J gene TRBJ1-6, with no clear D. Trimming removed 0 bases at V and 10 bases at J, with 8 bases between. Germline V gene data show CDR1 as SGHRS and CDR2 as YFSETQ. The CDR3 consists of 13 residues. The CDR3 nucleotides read TGCGCCAGCAGCTTGGACGTGGGATCACCCCTCCACTTT. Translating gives CASSLDVGSPLHF.

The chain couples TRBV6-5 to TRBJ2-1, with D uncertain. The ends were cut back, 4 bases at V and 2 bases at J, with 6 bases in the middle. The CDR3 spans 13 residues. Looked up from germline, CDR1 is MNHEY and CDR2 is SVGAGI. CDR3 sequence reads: CASSSVAYNEQFF. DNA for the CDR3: TGTGCCAGCAGTTCAGTCGCCTACAATGAGCAGTTCTTC.

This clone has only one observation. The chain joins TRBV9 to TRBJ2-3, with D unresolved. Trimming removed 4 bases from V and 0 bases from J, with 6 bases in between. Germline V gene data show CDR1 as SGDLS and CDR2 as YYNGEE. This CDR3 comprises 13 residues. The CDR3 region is CASSPKSTDTQYF. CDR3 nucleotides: TGTGCCAGCAGCCCGAAGAGCACAGATACGCAGTATTTT.

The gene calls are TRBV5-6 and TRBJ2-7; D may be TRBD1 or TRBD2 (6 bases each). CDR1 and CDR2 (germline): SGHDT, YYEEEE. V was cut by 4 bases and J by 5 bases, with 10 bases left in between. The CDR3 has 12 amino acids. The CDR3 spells CASSGGPHEQYF. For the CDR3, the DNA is TGTGCCAGCAGCGGGGGGCCCCACGAGCAGTACTTC.

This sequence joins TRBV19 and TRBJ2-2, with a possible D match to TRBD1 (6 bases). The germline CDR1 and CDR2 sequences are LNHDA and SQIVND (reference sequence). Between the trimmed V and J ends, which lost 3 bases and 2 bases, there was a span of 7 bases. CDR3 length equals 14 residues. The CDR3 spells CASSMDSNTGELFF. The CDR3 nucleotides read TGTGCCAGTAGTATGGACAGCAACACCGGGGAGCTGTTTTTT. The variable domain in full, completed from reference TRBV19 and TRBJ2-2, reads DGGITQSPKYLFRKEGQNVTLSCEQNLNHDAMYWYRQDPGQGLRLIYYSQIVNDFQKGDIAEGYSVSREKKESFPLTVTSAQKNPTAFYLCASSMDSNTGELFFGEGSRLTVL.

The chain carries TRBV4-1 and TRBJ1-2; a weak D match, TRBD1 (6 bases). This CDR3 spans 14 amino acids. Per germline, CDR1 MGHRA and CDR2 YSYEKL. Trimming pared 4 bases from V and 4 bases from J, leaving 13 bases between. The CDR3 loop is CASSPAGVVYGYTF. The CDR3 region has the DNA TGCGCCAGCAGCCCGGCAGGGGTAGTCTATGGCTACACCTTC.